This T cell receptor (beta chain) was obtained from a study of T cells in Graves' hyperthyroidism and ophthalmopathy. Study findings and constraints: Blood also showed most of the thyroid clonotypes that were expanded above 0.001.

RNA transcripts served as the template for amplifying TCR beta CDR3 regions. HTBI primers drove first-round RT-PCR of the TCR CDR3. In TCRdb, the multiplex PCR reads were re-called with MiXCR into one record per CDR3 protein. The sample lists a few hundred thousand distinct CDR3 sequences, around 42% occurring once. The study enrolled patients aged 18 to 65 with newly diagnosed hyperthyroidism of under 2 months' duration. Orbital computed tomography, thyroid ultrasound, serum thyroxine and TRAb, and clinical symptoms together informed the diagnoses. There are 10 residues in the CDR3. V lost 2 bases and J 6 bases, leaving 4 bases between the germline ends. Germline loops: CDR1 SQVTM, CDR2 ANQGSEA. This clonotype was counted many times. The target antigen is unknown.

The TCR originated in a young woman with Graves' hyperthyroidism. Sequenced input: peripheral blood or thyroid tissue (not recorded which). V is TRBV29-1 and J is TRBJ1-1, with D unclear. The CDR3 region is CSVENPEAFF. The DNA for the CDR3 is TGCAGCGTTGAAAACCCTGAAGCTTTCTTT. Variable domain in full (rest from reference TRBV29-1 and TRBJ1-1): SAVISQKPSRDICQRGTSLTIQCQVDSQVTMMFWYRQQPGQSLTLIATANQGSEATYESGFVIDKFPISRPNLTFSTLTVSNMSPEDSSIYLCSVENPEAFFGQGTRLTVV.